The present entry profiles one TCR beta chain with its context. This specimen belongs to a study of blood T cell repertoires in COVID-19. Study summary: Specimens from acute and convalescent COVID-19 originated in the United States, Italy and Spain.

In the study's own analysis: Amplification of reference gene primers was used by the study to estimate nucleated cell counts. Assay used: immunoSEQ multiplex PCR; TCRdb lists only in-frame clones, some missing. V and J calls and clone size follow that table, whereas D and trimming were derived from the DNA. Counted here are about 200,000 clones, 80% occurring once; the ten biggest clones make up around 7.3%. The sequence was collected from a woman in her 70s with acute or convalescent COVID-19. Sequenced input: peripheral blood.

CDR3 residues: CATSDPTGALETQYF. DNA of the CDR3: TGTGCCACCAGTGATCCGACAGGGGCATTGGAGACCCAGTACTTC. The gene calls are TRBV24-1 and TRBJ2-5; 8 positions match TRBD1. Germline assignment: CDR1 KGHDR and CDR2 SFDVKD. V shed 3 bases and J 5 bases; nucleotides not matched to a gene: 7. The CDR3 length is 15 residues.